These T cell receptor beta chains were read from a single sample in a study of blood T cell repertoires in COVID-19. Sequencing used immunoSEQ multiplex PCR; TCRdb keeps in-frame clones, though not all of them. The table has around 120,000 clones, roughly nine tenths seen once; the top ten hold 6% to 9.5%. What was sequenced was peripheral blood. The receptors were sampled from a man between 65 and 85 years old who had recovered from COVID-19. Each CDR3 is given with its conserved first and last residue. Fields, in order: D gene, V gene, J gene, clone size, CDR3 protein, CDR3 DNA. The D gene is left open where the match is weak. Size is omitted from some rows. Given values are once, few, many or a class for expanded clones.

NA	TRBV7-9	TRBJ2-1	NA	CASSLWQQDEQFF	TGTGCCAGCAGCTTATGGCAGCAGGATGAGCAGTTCTTC
NA	TRBV28	TRBJ1-2	NA	CASSLYREYGYTF	TGTGCCAGCAGTTTATATCGGGAATATGGCTACACCTTC
TRBD1	TRBV7-8	TRBJ2-5	NA	CASSRDRGQETQYF	TGTGCCAGCAGCCGAGACAGGGGGCAAGAGACCCAGTACTTC
NA	TRBV29-1	TRBJ1-2	NA	CSVEPGYGYTF	TGCAGCGTTGAACCCGGCTATGGCTACACCTTC
TRBD1	TRBV24-1	TRBJ2-3	NA	CATSGPGGDTDTQYF	TGTGCCACCAGTGGTCCAGGGGGCGACACAGATACGCAGTATTTT
TRBD1	TRBV4-3	TRBJ2-5	NA	CASSQGHRGTETQYF	TGCGCCAGCAGCCAAGGTCACAGGGGGACGGAGACCCAGTACTTC
NA	TRBV7-3	TRBJ2-5	NA	CASSRGAGETQYF	TGTGCCAGCAGCCGCGGCGCGGGGGAGACCCAGTACTTC
NA	TRBV2	TRBJ2-7	once	CASSGEDYEQYF	TGTGCCAGCAGTGGGGAGGACTACGAGCAGTACTTC
TRBD2	TRBV27	TRBJ2-1	NA	CASSLSPWGGVTLNEQFF	TGTGCCAGCAGTTTATCGCCCTGGGGGGGAGTGACTCTCAATGAGCAGTTCTTC
TRBD1	TRBV10-3	TRBJ2-1	NA	CAISEPMRTGSNEQFF	TGTGCCATCAGTGAGCCGATGCGGACAGGGAGCAATGAGCAGTTCTTC
TRBD1	TRBV5-6	TRBJ2-3	NA	CASSTRDRVTDTQYF	TGTGCCAGCAGCACCCGGGACAGGGTCACAGATACGCAGTATTTT
NA	TRBV5-1	TRBJ2-5	NA	CASSFSSAETQYF	TGCGCCAGCAGCTTCTCCTCCGCGGAGACCCAGTACTTC
NA	TRBV6-6	TRBJ1-4	once	CASRGMQEKLFF	TGTGCCAGCAGGGGCATGCAAGAAAAACTGTTTTTT
NA	TRBV27	TRBJ1-6	NA	CASTLGGSMNSPLHF	TGTGCCAGCACATTGGGGGGGAGTATGAATTCACCCCTCCACTTT
TRBD1	TRBV7-2	TRBJ1-6	NA	CASSLAFAGGNSPLHF	TGTGCCAGCAGCTTAGCCTTCGCAGGGGGGAATTCACCCCTCCACTTT
NA	TRBV29-1	TRBJ1-1	once	CSVGIVGNTEAFF	TGCAGCGTTGGAATTGTGGGCAACACTGAAGCTTTCTTT
TRBD1	TRBV9	TRBJ1-2	NA	CASSPLTGEGYTF	TGTGCCAGCAGCCCTTTGACAGGGGAAGGCTACACCTTC
NA	TRBV5-1	TRBJ2-5	few	CASSGAGRPQETQYF	TGCGCCAGCAGCGGAGCGGGCAGGCCTCAAGAGACCCAGTACTTC
TRBD1	TRBV24-1	TRBJ1-5	once	CATSDSSDRGGGNQPQHF	TGTGCCACCAGTGACTCCAGTGACAGGGGTGGAGGCAATCAGCCCCAGCATTTT
NA	TRBV7-8	TRBJ2-3	NA	CASSLAGLITDTQYF	TGTGCCAGCAGCTTAGCGGGACTTATCACAGATACGCAGTATTTT
TRBD1	TRBV19	TRBJ1-1	NA	CASSIVRDRGNTEAFF	TGTGCCAGTAGTATAGTTAGGGACAGGGGTAACACTGAAGCTTTCTTT
NA	TRBV29-1	TRBJ2-3	NA	CSVASGDTQYF	TGCAGCGTTGCCAGCGGAGATACGCAGTATTTT
NA	TRBV28	TRBJ2-1	NA	CASSQVTGGVGNEQFF	TGTGCCAGCAGTCAAGTCACAGGAGGGGTGGGGAATGAGCAGTTCTTC
TRBD1	TRBV5-1	TRBJ1-1	NA	CASSAGTANTEAFF	TGCGCCAGCAGCGCCGGGACAGCGAACACTGAAGCTTTCTTT
TRBD2	TRBV4-1	TRBJ2-1	NA	CASSQGLAGGYEQFF	TGCGCCAGCAGCCAAGGGTTAGCGGGAGGCTATGAGCAGTTCTTC
NA	TRBV18	TRBJ1-1	NA	CASSPSRATEAFF	TGTGCCAGCTCACCAAGCAGGGCCACTGAAGCTTTCTTT
NA	TRBV2	TRBJ1-2	NA	CASSEERGSGYTF	TGTGCCAGCAGTGAAGAAAGGGGTAGTGGCTACACCTTC
NA	TRBV7-2	TRBJ1-2	NA	CASSMAVYGYTF	TGTGCCAGCAGCATGGCAGTATATGGCTACACCTTC
TRBD1	TRBV27	TRBJ1-4	NA	CASSSRTGGEKLFF	TGTGCCAGCAGTTCTCGGACAGGGGGTGAAAAACTGTTTTTT